This T cell receptor beta chain was sequenced for a study of CD8 T cells in ankylosing spondylitis. V was cut by 1 base and J by 0 bases, with 10 bases left in between. The length of the CDR3 is 15 residues. Germline CDR1 DFQATT, CDR2 SNEGSKA (reference sequence). Concerning this clonotype itself: The antigen is unknown.

Quantitative 5'-RACE with molecular barcodes generated TCR beta libraries. In TCRdb, the 5' RACE reads were re-called with MiXCR into one record per CDR3 protein. The table shows fewer than 200,000 distinct CDR3 sequences, with 15% to 20% occurring only once. Whole-study results and caveats: Disease-linked clones bore a CD8+ phenotype, appearing relatively rarely in peripheral blood. Characteristic of ankylosing spondylitis blood, it appeared, was a TCR beta motif comprising roughly eight highly homologous variants. Reportedly, matched ankylosing spondylitis synovial fluid was significantly enriched for disease-linked clones.

V gene TRBV20-1 combines with J gene TRBJ2-4; D is undetermined. The source material was blood, either unsorted or a sorted T cell fraction (not recorded which). The sequence was collected from a male donor aged 10-30 years with ankylosing spondylitis or in good health (not recorded which). The CDR3 DNA reads as TGCAGTGCTAGAGCCGTCCTTCGAGCCAAAAACATTCAGTACTTC. Translation gives CSARAVLRAKNIQYF.